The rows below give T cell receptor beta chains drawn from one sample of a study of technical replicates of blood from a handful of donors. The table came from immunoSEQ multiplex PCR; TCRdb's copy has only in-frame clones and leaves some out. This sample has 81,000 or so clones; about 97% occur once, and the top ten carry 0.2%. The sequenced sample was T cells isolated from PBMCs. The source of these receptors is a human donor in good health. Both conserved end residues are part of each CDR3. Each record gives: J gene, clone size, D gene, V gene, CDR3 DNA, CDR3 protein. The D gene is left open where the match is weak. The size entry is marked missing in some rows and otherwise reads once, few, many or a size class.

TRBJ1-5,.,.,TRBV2,TGTGCCAGCACAGGGTTTAGTCCCGAGTGGTCAAATCAGCCCCAGCATTTT,CASTGFSPEWSNQPQHF
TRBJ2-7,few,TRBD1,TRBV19,TGTGCCAATGAGGGACAGGGAACCTACGAGCAGTACTTC,CANEGQGTYEQYF
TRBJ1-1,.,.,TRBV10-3,TGTGCCATCAGTGAGTTTGGAGGGAGTGGGAACACTGAAGCTTTTTTT,CAISEFGGSGNTEAFF
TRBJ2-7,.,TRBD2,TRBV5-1,TGCGCCAGCAGCTCCCAGACTAGCGGGGTTTCCTACGAGCAGTACTTC,CASSSQTSGVSYEQYF
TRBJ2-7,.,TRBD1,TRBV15,TGTGCCACAAGGGGCAGACAGGGAGCTTACGAGCAGTACTTC,CATRGRQGAYEQYF
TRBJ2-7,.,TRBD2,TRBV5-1,TGCGCCAGCAGCTTGAGGGAGGGGCGTGCAATCTACGAGCAGTACTTC,CASSLREGRAIYEQYF
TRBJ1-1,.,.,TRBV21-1,TGTGCCAGCAGCAAAGGGGCAGGGGGCACTGAAGCTTTCTTT,CASSKGAGGTEAFF
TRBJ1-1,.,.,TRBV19,TGTGCCAGTAGTGCCACCCCGGGGACTGAAGCTTTCTTT,CASSATPGTEAFF
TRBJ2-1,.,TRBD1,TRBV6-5,TGTGCCGCGAGACATTCCGGGACAGGAAGGGATGAGCAGTTCTTC,CAARHSGTGRDEQFF
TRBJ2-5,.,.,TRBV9,TGTGCCAGCAGCGTAGCCCCAAAAGAGACCCAGTACTTC,CASSVAPKETQYF
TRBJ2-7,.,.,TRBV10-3,TGTGCCATCAGTTTTACAGGGTCTGAGCAGTACTTC,CAISFTGSEQYF
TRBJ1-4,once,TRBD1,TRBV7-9,TGTGCCAGCAGCTTAAGGGGACAGGGAAAGAAAGAAAAACTGTTTTTT,CASSLRGQGKKEKLFF
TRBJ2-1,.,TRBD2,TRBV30,TGTGCCTGGAGTCGGTTTGTTTCGGCGGGGGCCTACAATGAGCAGTTCTTC,CAWSRFVSAGAYNEQFF
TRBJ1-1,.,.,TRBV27,TGTGCCAGCAGCTATACAGGGCGCACTGAAGCTTTCTTT,CASSYTGRTEAFF
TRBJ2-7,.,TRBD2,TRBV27,TGTGCCAGCAGTTTAGCGGGAGGGCCCTCCTACGAGCAGTACTTC,CASSLAGGPSYEQYF
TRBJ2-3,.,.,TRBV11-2,TGTGCCAGCAGCTCCCGAGCCCGTTCGGGCACAGATACGCAGTATTTT,CASSSRARSGTDTQYF
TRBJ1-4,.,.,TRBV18,TGTGCCAGCTCACCCCAACAAACCACTAATGAAAAACTGTTTTTT,CASSPQQTTNEKLFF
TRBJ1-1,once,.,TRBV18,TGTGCCAGCTCACCACCGCAGGGGCCGCGACGGACTGAAGCTTTCTTT,CASSPPQGPRRTEAFF
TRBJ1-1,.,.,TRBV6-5,TGTGCCAGCAGTTACTCCTATCCGGACACTGAAGCTTTCTTT,CASSYSYPDTEAFF
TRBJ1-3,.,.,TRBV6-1,TGTGCCAGCAGTGAACCAGGCCTCTCTGGAAACACCATATATTTT,CASSEPGLSGNTIYF
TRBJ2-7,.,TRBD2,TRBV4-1,TGCGCCAGCAGCCAAAGGTCACTAGCGGGCGGCGAGCAGTACTTC,CASSQRSLAGGEQYF
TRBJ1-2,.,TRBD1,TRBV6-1,TGTGCCAGCAGTGACGGACAGGGGGACGGCTACACCTTC,CASSDGQGDGYTF
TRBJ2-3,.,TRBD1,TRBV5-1,TGCGCCAGCCGCGAGACAGGGATCACAGATACGCAGTATTTT,CASRETGITDTQYF
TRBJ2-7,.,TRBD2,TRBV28,TGTGCCAGCAGTTGGAGTGGGGCGGGAGAATCCTACGAGCAGTACTTC,CASSWSGAGESYEQYF
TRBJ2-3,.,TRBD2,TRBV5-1,TGCGCCAGCAGGGAGCGGGGAAGCACAGATACGCAGTATTTT,CASRERGSTDTQYF
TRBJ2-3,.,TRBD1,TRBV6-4,TGTGCCAGCAGTTTTTTTTCTTTCGGGACAGGGGCTAGCACAGATACGCAGTATTTT,CASSFFSFGTGASTDTQYF
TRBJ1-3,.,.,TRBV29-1,TGCAGCGTTGGGGGGGGTACTGGAAACACCATATATTTT,CSVGGGTGNTIYF
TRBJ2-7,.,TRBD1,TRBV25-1,TGTGCCAGCAGTGAAACGGACAGGACCTACGAGCAGTACTTC,CASSETDRTYEQYF
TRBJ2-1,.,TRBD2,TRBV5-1,TGCGCCAGCAGCTTGGTCGGGACTAGTTACAATGAGCAGTTCTTC,CASSLVGTSYNEQFF
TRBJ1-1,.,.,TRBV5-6,TGTGCCAGCAGCTTAGGAGAGGGCCCAGTCGTGGCTTTCTTT,CASSLGEGPVVAFF
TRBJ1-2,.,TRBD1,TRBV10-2,TGCGCCAGCAGTGAGTCAAGTATTTCGACAGGGGCTAGTGGCTACACCTTC,CASSESSISTGASGYTF